What follows is one T cell receptor beta chain and its context. Its binding antigen is unknown. The record has no base qualities; no much larger clone is one base away. Trimming removed 3 bases from V and 2 bases from J, leaving 9 bases between the germline ends. From the germline V gene, CDR1 is SGDLS and CDR2 is YYNGEE. The CDR3 covers 13 residues, taking in both the cysteine and the phenylalanine. Only the CDR3 DNA stays, 39 bases, in frame from base 1. The sample comes from a study of beta chain features in type 1 diabetes (dated by TCRdb to the late 2010s). Broadly, across the study: Mean age, gender distribution, total cell number and subset yield were not different between patients and healthy donors. A total of around 100 million sorted cells were examined across all samples, and RNA yield correlated strongly with the number of cells per subset. Naive and central memory subsets were obtained from all 30 or so donors, but regulatory and stem cell-like memory subsets were isolated from only 8 patients and about eight healthy donors. In the study, recently diagnosed type 1 diabetes patients and matched healthy donors were compared on the TCRB repertoires of their sorted circulating CD4+ T cell subsets. Here is what the overall study found, with its caveats: In all four CD4+ subsets, TCRB CDR3 length was moderately but significantly shorter in type 1 diabetes patients. HLA sub-analyses involved small numbers of individuals, so any influence of HLA type on TCRB rearrangement remained unresolved. Shorter templates might be favored by PCR, yet because patient and control samples were amplified and corrected together, any such skew would affect both groups equally. The naive, central memory and regulatory TCRB repertoires appeared to resemble one another more closely among patients than among healthy donors. Because cDNA rather than genomic DNA was sequenced, highly expressing activated cells could have been over-represented, although no difference in activation and CD3 levels was found between groups. Fewer insertions and more nucleotide deletions at VDJ recombination sites were observed in patients with type 1 diabetes, implying thymic rearrangement abnormalities.

The High Capacity cDNA Reverse Transcription Kit was used to reverse transcribe all of the isolated RNA, meaning that expressed TCRB transcripts were what got sequenced. Deep immunoSEQ sequencing was performed on naive, central memory and regulatory T cell samples, with an average of around 3.5 million total reads per sample. Sorted cells were lysed in RLT buffer, and RNA was extracted using DNase-treated RNeasy Micro or Mini kits according to cell number. Each cell subset was processed separately to prevent cross-contamination, with patient and healthy donor samples processed together. The immunoSEQ multiplex PCR was used to amplify TCRB sequences from cDNA, yielding 87-bp fragments that span the CDR3 region. Sequencing of the amplicons was performed on the Illumina HiSeq platform. For the original study's pipeline: Synthetic template baselines were used to correct PCR bias computationally, reads within Hamming distance 2 were collapsed together, and singletons that could not be merged were discarded. Reads were aligned to IMGT to assign V, D and J genes, CDR3 length, and insertions or deletions at six rearrangement sites. Within each subset, clonotype counts were normalized to sorted cell number, and only after that were true diversity and Gini coefficients computed with the tcR R package. The overlap coefficient, calculated on TCRB nucleotide sequences, was used to measure repertoire sharing. TCRdb limited this immuneACCESS table to in-frame rearrangements with V and J called. A share of clones is missing; checked studies link under half to unresolved V genes, and the rest is unexplained. That table supplies the V and J calls and clone size; D and trimming were determined from the DNA. Here the sample has approximately 140,000 clones; 6.9% occur a single time. In total, the top ten clones hold about 1.5% of the sample.

A single peripheral blood draw of about 116 mL on average was collected from each donor into heparinised tubes. Naive, central memory, regulatory and stem cell-like memory CD4+ T cells were sorted on a BD FACSAria II using a panel including CD45RO, CCR7, CD25, CD127, CD95 and CD27. A purity above 98% was achieved for all sorted populations. Right away, PBMCs were isolated by Lymphoprep density gradient centrifugation and were stained directly, with no culture step. So that batch effects would be minimized, each experiment stained and sorted samples in pairs, pairing one healthy donor with one patient.

This clonotype originated in a woman in her twenties or thirties in good health. Source material: central memory CD4+ T cells from blood. In this chain, TRBV9 is recombined with TRBJ2-7, with TRBD1 as a weak D call on 6 bases. The CDR3 loop reads CASSAGQPYEQYF. The nucleotide sequence is given as TGTGCCAGCAGCGCAGGACAGCCCTACGAGCAGTACTTC.